This T cell receptor (beta chain) is from a study of CD8 T cells in Susac syndrome. Study-level findings and limits: An acknowledgment was made by the study that its TCR sequencing and HLA analysis involved relatively few individuals.

Healthy donors constituted the controls, which were matched for age and sex. Negative isolation was applied to CD8+ and CD4+ T cells, and FACS enrichment was applied to TEMRA cells. As concerns this clonotype: Its target is unknown.

Random hexamers were used to reverse transcribe about 0.45 to 1 ug of RNA. MiXCR, applied by TCRdb to the immunoSEQ multiplex PCR reads, yields one record per CDR3 protein. The sample includes more than 75,000 distinct CDR3 sequences, approximately 94% of them seen just once. Sequences were obtained from CD8+ T cells from PBMCs. The sequence was collected from a human donor in good health.

The CDR3 loop is CASSLGTSVQTQYF. CDR3 in DNA: TGTGCCAGCAGTTTAGGGACTAGCGTCCAGACCCAGTACTTC. The chain carries TRBV27 and TRBJ2-5; 10 bases fit TRBD2. Germline CDR1 reads MNHEY; CDR2 reads SMNVEV (reference sequence). Unmatched junction bases numbered 3, after V lost 2 bases and J lost 6 bases. The CDR3 consists of 14 residues.